This is a list of T cell receptor beta chains from one sample in a study of T cell repertoires in cytomegalovirus infection. TCRdb fed the reads into MiXCR, producing one record per CDR3 protein. The table has around 170,000 distinct CDR3 sequences, 14% seen once. Sequenced: PBMCs. The source is a human donor in good health (CMV status not recorded). Some clones in this sample may be carry-over from other donors' samples. Each CDR3 is given with its conserved first and last residue. D genes are given only for firm matches. Size is stated for part of the rows, as once, few or many counts, or as a class when the clone is expanded.

TRBD1,TRBV29-1,few,13,TRBJ1-3,TGCAGCGTTGAAGGGACAGGCGTAAACACCATATATTTT,CSVEGTGVNTIYF
.,TRBV9,.,13,TRBJ2-3,TGTGCCAGCAGCGTAGACTCGCCAGATACGCAGTATTTT,CASSVDSPDTQYF
.,TRBV12-5,.,15,TRBJ1-3,TGTGCTAGTGGTTTGGGGACCGGCTCTGGAAACACCATATATTTT,CASGLGTGSGNTIYF
TRBD1,TRBV7-2,many,14,TRBJ1-1,TGTGCCAGCAGCCAGAAACAGGGGTACACTGAAGCTTTCTTT,CASSQKQGYTEAFF
TRBD1,TRBV5-1,many,15,TRBJ2-1,TGCGCCAGCAGCTTGGATACAGGGGTTGGCAATGAGCAGTTCTTC,CASSLDTGVGNEQFF
.,TRBV12-5,few,17,TRBJ1-5,TGTGCTAGTGGTTCGGATTTCGGACAGACTTTGAATCAGCCCCAGCATTTT,CASGSDFGQTLNQPQHF
.,TRBV20-1,.,13,TRBJ2-1,TGCAGTGCCTGGGGGGCCTCCTACAATGAGCAGTTCTTC,CSAWGASYNEQFF
.,TRBV7-9,few,13,TRBJ1-4,TGTGCCAGCAGCTTCGGCAGTCTTGAAAAACTGTTTTTT,CASSFGSLEKLFF
TRBD1,TRBV7-2,many,20,TRBJ2-3,TGTGCCAGCAGCTTAGATTTAATCACCCAAGGGGGCGGAGGTACAGATACGCAGTATTTT,CASSLDLITQGGGGTDTQYF
TRBD1,TRBV12-3/TRBV12-4,many,15,TRBJ2-7,TGTGCCAGCAGTTTAACCGGGACAGGGGGCTACGAGCAGTACTTC,CASSLTGTGGYEQYF
.,TRBV7-3,.,13,TRBJ2-2,TGTGCCAGCAGCTTAACGGGACCCGGGGAGCTGTTTTTT,CASSLTGPGELFF
.,TRBV10-3,few,15,TRBJ2-2,TGTGCCATCAGTGGAGCACTTACGAACACCGGGGAGCTGTTTTTT,CAISGALTNTGELFF
.,TRBV7-9,many,12,TRBJ2-7,TGTGCCAGCACCGAAGGACGGTACGAGCAGTACTTC,CASTEGRYEQYF
.,TRBV4-1,.,14,TRBJ1-2,TGCGCCAGCAGCCAAGCAGCAGGGTACTATGGCTACACCTTC,CASSQAAGYYGYTF
TRBD1,TRBV25-1,.,14,TRBJ1-1,TGTGCCAGCGGACAGGGGACCATGAACACTGAAGCTTTCTTT,CASGQGTMNTEAFF
.,TRBV20-1,.,15,TRBJ1-5,TGCAGTGCTAGAGATCCACGGGGTAACAATCAGCCCCAGCATTTT,CSARDPRGNNQPQHF